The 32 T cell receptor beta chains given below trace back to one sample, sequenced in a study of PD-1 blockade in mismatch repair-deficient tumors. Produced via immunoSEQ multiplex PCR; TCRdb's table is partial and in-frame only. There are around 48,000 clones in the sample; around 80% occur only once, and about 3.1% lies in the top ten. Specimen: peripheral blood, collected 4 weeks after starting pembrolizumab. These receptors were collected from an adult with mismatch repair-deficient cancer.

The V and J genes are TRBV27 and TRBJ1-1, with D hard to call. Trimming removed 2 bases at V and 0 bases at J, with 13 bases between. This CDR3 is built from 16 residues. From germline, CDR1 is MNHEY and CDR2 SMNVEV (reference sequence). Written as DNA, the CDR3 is TGTGCCAGCAGTTTACTTTCCGGGCAGCTGAACACTGAAGCTTTCTTT. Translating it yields CASSLLSGQLNTEAFF.

The CDR3 here is CASSPFIGQGYEQYF. The DNA of the CDR3 is TGTGCCAGCTCACCGTTTATAGGACAGGGATACGAGCAGTACTTC. The gene calls are TRBV18 and TRBJ2-7, with TRBD1 matching over 8 bases. The trim removed 3 bases at V and 4 bases at J, leaving 8 bases unmatched. Germline V gene data show CDR1 as KGHSH and CDR2 as LQKENI. The CDR3 has 15 amino acids.

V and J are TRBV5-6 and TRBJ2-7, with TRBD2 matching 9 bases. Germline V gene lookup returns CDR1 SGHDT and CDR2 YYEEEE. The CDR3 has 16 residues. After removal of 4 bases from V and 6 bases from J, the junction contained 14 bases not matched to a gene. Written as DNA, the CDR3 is TGTGCCAGCAGCCCATCTAGCGGGATCTCCCCCTTCGAGCAGTACTTC. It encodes CASSPSSGISPFEQYF.

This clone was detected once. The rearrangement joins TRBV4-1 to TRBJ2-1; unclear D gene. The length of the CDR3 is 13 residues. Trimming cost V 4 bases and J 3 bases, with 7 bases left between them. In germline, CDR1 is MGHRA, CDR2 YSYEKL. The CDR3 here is CASSRDNYNEQFF. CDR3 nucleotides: TGCGCCAGCAGCCGCGATAACTACAATGAGCAGTTCTTC.

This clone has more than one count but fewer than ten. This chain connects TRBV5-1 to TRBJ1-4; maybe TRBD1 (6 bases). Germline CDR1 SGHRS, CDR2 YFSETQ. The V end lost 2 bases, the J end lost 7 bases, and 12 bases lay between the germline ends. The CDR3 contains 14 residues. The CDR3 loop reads CASSFRGFGEKLFF. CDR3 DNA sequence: TGCGCCAGCAGCTTCAGGGGCTTTGGTGAAAAACTGTTTTTT.

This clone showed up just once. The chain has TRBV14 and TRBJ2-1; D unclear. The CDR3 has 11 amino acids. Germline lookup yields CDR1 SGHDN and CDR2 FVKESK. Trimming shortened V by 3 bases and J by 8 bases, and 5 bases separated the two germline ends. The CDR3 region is CASSHRDEQFF. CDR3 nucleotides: TGTGCCAGCAGCCACCGCGATGAGCAGTTCTTC. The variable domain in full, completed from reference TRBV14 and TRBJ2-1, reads EAGVTQFPSHSVIEKGQTVTLRCDPISGHDNLYWYRRVMGKEIKFLLHFVKESKQDESGMPNNRFLAERTGGTYSTLKVQPAELEDSGVYFCASSHRDEQFFGPGTRLTVL.

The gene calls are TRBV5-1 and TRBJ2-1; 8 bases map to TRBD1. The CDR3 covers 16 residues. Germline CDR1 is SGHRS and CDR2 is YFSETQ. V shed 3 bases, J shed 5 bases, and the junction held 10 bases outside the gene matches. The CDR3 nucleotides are TGCGCCAGCAGCTCGCATACGACAGGGGCCAACAATGAGCAGTTCTTC. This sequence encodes CASSSHTTGANNEQFF. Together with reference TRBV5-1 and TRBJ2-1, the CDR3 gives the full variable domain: KAGVTQTPRYLIKTRGQQVTLSCSPISGHRSVSWYQQTPGQGLQFLFEYFSETQRNKGNFPGRFSGRQFSNSRSEMNVSTLELGDSALYLCASSSHTTGANNEQFFGPGTRLTVL.

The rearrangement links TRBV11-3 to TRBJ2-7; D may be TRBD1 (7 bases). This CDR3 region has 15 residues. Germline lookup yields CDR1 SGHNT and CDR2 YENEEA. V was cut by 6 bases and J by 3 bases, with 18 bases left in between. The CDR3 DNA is TGTGCCAGCAGTGTCGGGCAGGGGGGATACTACGAGCAGTACTTC. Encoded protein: CASSVGQGGYYEQYF.

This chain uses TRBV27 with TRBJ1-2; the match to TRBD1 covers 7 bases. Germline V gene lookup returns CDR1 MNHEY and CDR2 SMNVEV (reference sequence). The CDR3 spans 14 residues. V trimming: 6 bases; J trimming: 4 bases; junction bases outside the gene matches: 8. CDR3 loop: CASSYQGGGYGYTF. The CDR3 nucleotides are TGTGCCAGCAGCTACCAAGGGGGCGGCTATGGCTACACCTTC.

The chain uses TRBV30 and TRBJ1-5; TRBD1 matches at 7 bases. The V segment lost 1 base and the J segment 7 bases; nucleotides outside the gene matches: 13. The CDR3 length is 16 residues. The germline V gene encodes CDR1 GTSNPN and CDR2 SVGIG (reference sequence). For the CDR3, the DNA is TGTGCCTGGAGTGGAGGAAACCAGGGGGTAGGGCAGCCCCAGCATTTT. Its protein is CAWSGGNQGVGQPQHF.

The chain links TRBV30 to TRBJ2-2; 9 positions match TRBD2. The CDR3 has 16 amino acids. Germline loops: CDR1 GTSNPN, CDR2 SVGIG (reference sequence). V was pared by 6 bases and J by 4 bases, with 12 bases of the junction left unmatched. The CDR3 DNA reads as TGTGCCTGCCCGCCCATGGCTAGCGGGACCACCGGGGAGCTGTTTTTT. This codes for CACPPMASGTTGELFF.

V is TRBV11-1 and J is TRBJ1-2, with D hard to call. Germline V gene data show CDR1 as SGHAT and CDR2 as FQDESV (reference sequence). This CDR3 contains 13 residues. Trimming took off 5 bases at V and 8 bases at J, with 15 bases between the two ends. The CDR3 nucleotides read TGTGCCAGCAGCGAAAGGAGCTACGGGGGCTACACCTTC. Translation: CASSERSYGGYTF.

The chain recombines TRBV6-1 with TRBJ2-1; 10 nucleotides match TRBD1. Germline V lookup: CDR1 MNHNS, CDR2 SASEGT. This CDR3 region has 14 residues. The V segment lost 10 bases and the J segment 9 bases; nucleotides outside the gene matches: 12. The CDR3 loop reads CATYATGGRREQFF. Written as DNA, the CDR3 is TGTGCCACCTACGCGACAGGGGGCCGGCGTGAGCAGTTCTTC.

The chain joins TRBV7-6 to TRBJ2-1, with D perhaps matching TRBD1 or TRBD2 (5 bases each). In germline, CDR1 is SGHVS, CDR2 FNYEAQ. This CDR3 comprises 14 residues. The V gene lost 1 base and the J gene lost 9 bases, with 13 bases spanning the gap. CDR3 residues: CASSLEGLAGEQFF. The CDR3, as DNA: TGTGCCAGCAGCTTAGAGGGGCTAGCTGGTGAGCAGTTCTTC.

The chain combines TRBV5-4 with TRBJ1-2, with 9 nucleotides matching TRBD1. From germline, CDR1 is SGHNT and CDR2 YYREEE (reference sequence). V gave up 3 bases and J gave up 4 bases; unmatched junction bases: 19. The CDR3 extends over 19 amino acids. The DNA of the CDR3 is TGTGCCAGCAGCTCCGGGACAGGGACAAGGGAGGCCCCAGTCTATGGCTACACCTTC. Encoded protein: CASSSGTGTREAPVYGYTF.

CDR3 DNA sequence: TGTGCCAGCAGTTCATTCAGGGCGGGAGAGACCCAGTACTTC. Translation: CASSSFRAGETQYF. The chain employs TRBV2 and TRBJ2-5; perhaps D is TRBD1 or TRBD2 (5 bases each). The germline CDR1 and CDR2 sequences are SNHLY and FYNNEI. The CDR3 loop spans 14 amino acids. The V and J ends lost 5 bases and 4 bases respectively, with 14 bases between them. Full variable domain (outside the CDR3, taken from reference TRBV2 and TRBJ2-5): EPEVTQTPSHQVTQMGQEVILRCVPISNHLYFYWYRQILGQKVEFLVSFYNNEISEKSEIFDDQFSVERPDGSNFTLKIRSTKLEDSAMYFCASSSFRAGETQYFGPGTRLLVL.

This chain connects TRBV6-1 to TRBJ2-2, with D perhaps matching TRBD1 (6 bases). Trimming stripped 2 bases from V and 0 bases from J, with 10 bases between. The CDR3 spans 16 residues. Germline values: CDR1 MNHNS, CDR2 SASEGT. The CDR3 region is CASSERGLPNTGELFF. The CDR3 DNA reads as TGTGCCAGCAGTGAAAGGGGGTTACCGAACACCGGGGAGCTGTTTTTT.

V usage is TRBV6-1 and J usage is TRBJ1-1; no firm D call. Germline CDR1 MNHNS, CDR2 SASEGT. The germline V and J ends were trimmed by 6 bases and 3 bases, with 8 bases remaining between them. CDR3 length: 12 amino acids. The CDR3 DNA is TGTGCCAGCAGCGAGTTGTACACTGAAGCTTTCTTT. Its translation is CASSELYTEAFF.

The CDR3: CASSDLVGSASEKLFF. CDR3 nucleotides: TGTGCCAGCAGTGATTTAGTAGGATCAGCGAGTGAAAAACTGTTTTTT. The gene calls are TRBV6-1 and TRBJ1-4; no firm D call. Germline V gene lookup returns CDR1 MNHNS and CDR2 SASEGT. This CDR3 contains 16 residues. V lost 3 bases and J lost 7, with 18 bases in between.

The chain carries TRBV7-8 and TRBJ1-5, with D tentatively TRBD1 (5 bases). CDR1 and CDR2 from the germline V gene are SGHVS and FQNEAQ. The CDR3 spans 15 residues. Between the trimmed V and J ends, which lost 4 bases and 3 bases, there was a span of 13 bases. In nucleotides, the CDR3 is TGTGCCAGCAGCTCCTCCACAGGAATCAATCAGCCCCAGCATTTT. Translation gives CASSSSTGINQPQHF.

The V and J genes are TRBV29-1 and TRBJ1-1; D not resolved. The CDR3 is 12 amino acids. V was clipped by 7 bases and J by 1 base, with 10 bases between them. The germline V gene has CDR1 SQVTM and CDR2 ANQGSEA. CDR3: CSAGPQNTEAFF. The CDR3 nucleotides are TGCAGCGCCGGACCCCAGAACACTGAAGCTTTCTTT.

CDR3 in amino acids: CAWSDGVVPGPGETQYF. Here the CDR3 DNA reads TGTGCCTGGAGTGATGGGGTAGTGCCGGGGCCGGGAGAGACCCAGTACTTC. The V gene is TRBV30, the J gene TRBJ2-5, with D possibly being TRBD1 or TRBD2 (5 bases each). The V gene's germline CDR1 is GTSNPN and CDR2 SVGIG (reference sequence). Trimming cost V 1 base and J 4 bases, with 22 bases left between them. CDR3 length: 17 residues.

CDR3 in DNA: TGTGCCAGCAGCCCCTTGGACTGGCGTTCTGGTGGCTACACCTTC. Translated: CASSPLDWRSGGYTF. J is TRBJ1-2 and V is TRBV11-2; no definite D call. Germline loops: CDR1 SGHAT, CDR2 FQNNGV. The CDR3 runs 15 residues. V shed 5 bases and J shed 7 bases, with 20 bases lying between them.

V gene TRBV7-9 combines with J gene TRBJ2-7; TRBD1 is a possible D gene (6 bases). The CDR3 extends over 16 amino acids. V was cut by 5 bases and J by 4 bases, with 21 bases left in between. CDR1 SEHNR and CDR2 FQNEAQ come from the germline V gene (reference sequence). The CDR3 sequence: CASSPASGQGLYEQYF. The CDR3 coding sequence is TGTGCCAGCAGCCCAGCAAGTGGTCAGGGGTTGTACGAGCAGTACTTC.

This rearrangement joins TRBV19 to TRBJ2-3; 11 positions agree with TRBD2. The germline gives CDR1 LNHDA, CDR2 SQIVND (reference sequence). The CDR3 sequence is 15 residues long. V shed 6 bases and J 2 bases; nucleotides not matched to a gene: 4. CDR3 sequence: CASRALAGATDTQYF. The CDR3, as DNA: TGTGCCAGTAGAGCACTAGCGGGAGCCACAGATACGCAGTATTTT.

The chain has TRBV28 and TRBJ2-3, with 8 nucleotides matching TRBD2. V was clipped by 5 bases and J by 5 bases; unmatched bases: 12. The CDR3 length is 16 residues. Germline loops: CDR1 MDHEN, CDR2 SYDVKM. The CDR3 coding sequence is TGTGCCAGCAGTCCGCGAGTAGCGGGATTCGAAGATACGCAGTATTTT. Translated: CASSPRVAGFEDTQYF.

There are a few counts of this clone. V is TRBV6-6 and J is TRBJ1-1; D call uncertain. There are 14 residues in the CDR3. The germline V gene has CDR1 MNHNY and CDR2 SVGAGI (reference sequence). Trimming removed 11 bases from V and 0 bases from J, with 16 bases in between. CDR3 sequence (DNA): TGTGCCGCCAACCCGAGCCTCATGAACACTGAAGCTTTCTTT. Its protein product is CAANPSLMNTEAFF.

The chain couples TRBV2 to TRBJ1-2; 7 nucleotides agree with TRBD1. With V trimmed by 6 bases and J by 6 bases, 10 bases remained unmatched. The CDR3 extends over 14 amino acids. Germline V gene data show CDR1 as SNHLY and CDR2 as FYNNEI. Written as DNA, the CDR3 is TGTGCCAGCAGCCTTCGACAGGGAGTGAATGGCTACACCTTC. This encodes CASSLRQGVNGYTF.

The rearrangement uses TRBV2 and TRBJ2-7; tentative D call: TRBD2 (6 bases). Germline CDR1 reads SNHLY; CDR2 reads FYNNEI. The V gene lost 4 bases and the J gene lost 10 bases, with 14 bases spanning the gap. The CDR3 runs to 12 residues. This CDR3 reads CASSVGGGAQYF. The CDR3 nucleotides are TGTGCCAGCAGTGTCGGGGGTGGGGCTCAGTACTTC.

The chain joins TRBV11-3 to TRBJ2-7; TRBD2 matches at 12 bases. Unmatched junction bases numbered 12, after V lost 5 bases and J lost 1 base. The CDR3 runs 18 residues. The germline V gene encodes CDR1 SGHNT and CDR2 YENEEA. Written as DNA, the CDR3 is TGTGCCAGCAGCCCGGCCGAGAGACTAGCGGGAGTTTCCTACGAGCAGTACTTC. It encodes CASSPAERLAGVSYEQYF.

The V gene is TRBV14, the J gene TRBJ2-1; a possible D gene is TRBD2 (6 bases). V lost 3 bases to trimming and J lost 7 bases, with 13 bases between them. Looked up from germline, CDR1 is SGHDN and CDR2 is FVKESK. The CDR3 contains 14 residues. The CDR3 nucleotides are TGTGCCAGCAGCCAGCAGCCGGGACTTAATGAGCAGTTCTTC. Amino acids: CASSQQPGLNEQFF.

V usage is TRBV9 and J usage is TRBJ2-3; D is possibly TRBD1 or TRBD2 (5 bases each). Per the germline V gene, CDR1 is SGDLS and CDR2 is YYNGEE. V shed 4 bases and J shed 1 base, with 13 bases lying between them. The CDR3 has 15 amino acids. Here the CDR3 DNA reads TGTGCCAGCAGCAGATCCGGGACCCGCACAGATACGCAGTATTTT. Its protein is CASSRSGTRTDTQYF.